The sequence of this TCR beta chain was determined in a study of tumor-infiltrating lymphocytes in primary liver carcinoma. On the study more broadly: Productive TCRbeta read counts per sample ran from roughly 3.3 to 6.8 million and were similar across tissue types.

About this clonotype: Its specificity is not known.

The template, 500 ng total RNA, yielded TCR beta cDNA made with a constant-region primer. Investigators got TCR beta libraries out of three nested multiplex PCR rounds, done with slightly modified ARM-PCR. Each of the first two PCR rounds ran roughly 10 cycles with TRBV1-TRBV30 forward and C-beta reverse primers. One entry per CDR3 protein results from TCRdb running MiXCR on the multiplex PCR reads. This table holds over 75,000 distinct CDR3 sequences, 68% found once. Overall study findings and caveats: When set against blood, tumors had a significantly higher top-250-clone fraction (p = 0.039).

Between the trimmed V and J ends, which lost 3 bases and 3 bases, there was a span of 15 bases. This CDR3 contains 15 residues. CDR1 is MGHRA, CDR2 YSYEKL, per germline. Unsorted bulk tissue of about 17-32 mg yielded co-extracted RNA and DNA. Patients underwent surgical resection for primary liver carcinoma. Those patients suffered from chronic HBV infection and were treatment-naive. This receptor was identified in a man between 35 and 55 years old with primary liver carcinoma and hepatitis B virus infection. Sequencing was carried out using tumor-adjacent normal liver tissue. The chain links TRBV4-1 to TRBJ2-7; D call uncertain. CDR3 coding DNA: TGCGCCAGCAGCCATGAGGCTAGTGGATACTACGAGCAGTACTTC. Amino acids: CASSHEASGYYEQYF.